This is a list of T cell receptor beta chains from one sample in a study of T cells in Graves' hyperthyroidism and ophthalmopathy. In TCRdb, the multiplex PCR reads were re-called with MiXCR into one record per CDR3 protein. This table holds some 770,000 distinct CDR3 sequences, 16% found once. Sequencing was done on a sample of blood. These receptors were obtained from a man aged 18-30 years with Graves' hyperthyroidism. Each CDR3 is given with its conserved first and last residue. Each record gives: J gene, V gene, D gene, clone size, CDR3 DNA, CDR3 protein. A D gene is named only where the DNA matches it firmly. Part of the rows lack a size; the others show once, few, many or a class for expanded clones.

TRBJ1-1 | TRBV19 | - | few | TGTGCCAGTAGTGTGGCCCCGGGTGCTGAAGCTTTCTTT | CASSVAPGAEAFF
TRBJ2-7 | TRBV3-1 | TRBD1 | - | TGTGCCAGCAGCCGAACCGGGACAGGGGTCGAGCAGTACTTC | CASSRTGTGVEQYF
TRBJ1-1 | TRBV4-1 | - | many | TGCGCCAGCAGCCATAGGAGGCAGTTAAACACTGAAGCTTTCTTT | CASSHRRQLNTEAFF
TRBJ2-2 | TRBV30 | - | - | TGTGCCTGGGGGGGAAACCCGAACACCGGGGAGCTGTTTTTT | CAWGGNPNTGELFF
TRBJ2-7 | TRBV20-1 | - | many | TGCAGTGCTAGAGTGGCCGGAGTTTACTACGAGCAGTACTTC | CSARVAGVYYEQYF
TRBJ1-1 | TRBV7-9 | - | - | TGTGCCAGCGCTCGAGGGGCTATGAACACTGAAGCTTTCTTT | CASARGAMNTEAFF
TRBJ2-1 | TRBV20-1 | TRBD1 | - | TGCAGTGCTGGCCCAATCGGGACAGGGGGGAGGGATGAGCAGTTCTTC | CSAGPIGTGGRDEQFF
TRBJ1-1 | TRBV12-3/TRBV12-4 | - | many | TGTGCCAGCAGTTTAGATAGGAGCAGAGCTTTCTTT | CASSLDRSRAFF
TRBJ2-7 | TRBV6-1 | - | many | TGTGCCAGCAGTCCCAGGTCAGGGGATCCCTACGAGCAGTACTTC | CASSPRSGDPYEQYF
TRBJ2-3 | TRBV10-3 | - | few | TGTGCCATCAGTAAATCCGGGGCCCCGGCAGATACGCAGTATTTT | CAISKSGAPADTQYF
TRBJ2-7 | TRBV7-2 | - | many | TGTGCCAGCAGCTTAGGCAGTTACAGCTCCTACGAGCAGTACTTC | CASSLGSYSSYEQYF
TRBJ2-3 | TRBV12-3/TRBV12-4 | - | few | TGTGCCAGCAGTTTAGCGGAAGGTACGCAGTATTTT | CASSLAEGTQYF
TRBJ1-1 | TRBV11-1 | - | few | TGTGCCAGCAGCTTATCGTTAGGACAGCAGAACACTGAAGCTTTCTTT | CASSLSLGQQNTEAFF
TRBJ1-2 | TRBV11-1 | - | many | TGTGCCAGCAGCGGCGACAGGAACTATGGCTACACCTTC | CASSGDRNYGYTF
TRBJ1-2 | TRBV11-2 | TRBD1 | few | TGTGCCAGCAGCTCACTAGGACAGGCGTTTGGTGGCTACACCTTC | CASSSLGQAFGGYTF
TRBJ1-1 | TRBV5-5 | - | - | TGTGCCAGCAGCCCTGACAACATGAACACTGAAGCTTTCTTT | CASSPDNMNTEAFF
TRBJ2-3 | TRBV4-3 | TRBD1 | few | TGCGCCAGCAGCCAAGATCTGGTGGGACAGACCCTCACAGATACGCAGTATTTT | CASSQDLVGQTLTDTQYF
TRBJ2-7 | TRBV5-1 | - | many | TGCGCCAGCAGCCAAAGCGGCAGGGGAGGCCTCCATTACGAGCAGTACTTC | CASSQSGRGGLHYEQYF
TRBJ1-2 | TRBV12-5 | - | few | TGTGCTAGTGGCTACGACAGGAACTATGGCTACACCTTC | CASGYDRNYGYTF
TRBJ2-3 | TRBV24-1 | TRBD2 | - | TGTGCCACCAGTGATTCGGGACTAGCTCAACCAGATACGCAGTATTTT | CATSDSGLAQPDTQYF
TRBJ2-1 | TRBV6-1 | - | few | TGTGCCAGCAGGAAGACCCTAGGCTTTGAGCAGTTCTTC | CASRKTLGFEQFF
TRBJ2-5 | TRBV20-1 | TRBD2 | many | TGCAGTGCTCCCGGGGGGGGAGGTGGGACCCAGTACTTC | CSAPGGGGGTQYF
TRBJ1-3 | TRBV4-3 | TRBD1 | - | TGCGCCAGCAGCCAAGCACAGGGGCCTTCGAACGGAAACACCATATATTTT | CASSQAQGPSNGNTIYF
TRBJ2-1 | TRBV28 | - | many | TGTGCCAGCAGCCTCAGTTACTACTCCTACAATGAGCAGTTCTTC | CASSLSYYSYNEQFF
TRBJ1-5 | TRBV20-1 | TRBD1 | few | TGCAGTGCTAGAGCCGGGGGACAGGGGGACGGTCAGCCCCAGCATTTT | CSARAGGQGDGQPQHF
TRBJ1-5 | TRBV20-1 | - | - | TGCAGTGCTAAAGGTAGCAATCAGCCCCAGCATTTT | CSAKGSNQPQHF
TRBJ2-1 | TRBV18 | - | many | TGTGCCAGCTCACCACGGGAGAAGCAGTTCTTC | CASSPREKQFF
TRBJ2-3 | TRBV7-3 | - | - | TGTGCCAGCAGCTCGGGATCGGGGGCAGATACGCAGTATTTT | CASSSGSGADTQYF
TRBJ2-3 | TRBV4-3 | TRBD2 | - | TGCGCCAGCAGCCAAGGTGTAGCGGGAGGGGGAGATACGCAGTATTTT | CASSQGVAGGGDTQYF
TRBJ2-1 | TRBV12-3/TRBV12-4 | TRBD1 | many | TGTGCCAGCAGTTTAGTGCAGGGGGAAAATGAGCAGTTCTTC | CASSLVQGENEQFF
TRBJ2-2 | TRBV12-3/TRBV12-4 | - | few | TGTGCCAGCAACGGCGGGGTCGGGGAGCTGTTTTTT | CASNGGVGELFF
TRBJ2-7 | TRBV6-1 | TRBD2 | - | TGTGCCAGCAGATTGACTAGCGGTACCTACGAGCAGTACTTC | CASRLTSGTYEQYF
TRBJ2-1 | TRBV2 | TRBD2 | few | TGTGCCAGCAGTTCCGGACTAGCGGCCAGCTCCTACAATGAGCAGTTCTTC | CASSSGLAASSYNEQFF
TRBJ2-5 | TRBV27 | TRBD2 | - | TGTGTCAGCAGTCCTTCAGCGGGAAGGGTGCGAGAGACCCAGTACTTC | CVSSPSAGRVRETQYF
TRBJ2-4 | TRBV11-2 | - | many | TGTGCCAGCAGCCCCCGGACAGTAGCCAAAAACATTCAGTACTTC | CASSPRTVAKNIQYF
TRBJ2-2 | TRBV7-9 | - | - | TGTGCCAGCAGCCCCGGGGGACTCCAAGGGGAGCTGTTTTTT | CASSPGGLQGELFF
TRBJ2-4 | TRBV6-2/TRBV6-3 | - | many | TGTGCCAGCAGCCAACCACTCGTGTGGGGCGGTGGCAAAAACATTCAGTACTTC | CASSQPLVWGGGKNIQYF
TRBJ2-6 | TRBV2 | TRBD1 | few | TGTGCCAGCGGACAGGCCTTCTCTGGGGCCAACGTCCTGACTTTC | CASGQAFSGANVLTF
TRBJ2-1 | TRBV24-1 | TRBD1 | many | TGTGCCACCAGTGACCCACGACAGGGTTCCTACAATGAGCAGTTCTTC | CATSDPRQGSYNEQFF
TRBJ1-5 | TRBV5-8 | - | few | TGTGCCAGCAGCTTGGCCAGTAGTAATAGCAATCAGCCCCAGCATTTT | CASSLASSNSNQPQHF
TRBJ1-5 | TRBV6-5 | - | few | TGTGCCAGCAGTTACGGAATACAGGGCTATAGCAATCAGCCCCAGCATTTT | CASSYGIQGYSNQPQHF
TRBJ1-1 | TRBV5-1 | - | - | TGCGCCAGCAGCTCGGGACCCGCTAAAGCGAACACTGAAGCTTTCTTT | CASSSGPAKANTEAFF
TRBJ2-7 | TRBV18 | - | many | TGTGCCAGCTCCCCTGAGAGGGCAACCTACGAGCAGTACTTC | CASSPERATYEQYF
TRBJ1-5 | TRBV6-2/TRBV6-3 | - | - | TGTGCCAGCAGCGCCAATCCAGGGATGTACGGTCAGCCCCAGCATTTT | CASSANPGMYGQPQHF
TRBJ2-3 | TRBV5-1 | - | many | TGCGCCAGCTTTCAAGGAGGGGCCCTCACAGATACGCAGTATTTT | CASFQGGALTDTQYF
TRBJ2-1 | TRBV7-3 | - | - | TGTGCCAGCAGCTTAGGCGGTCCCGTCAATGAGCAGTTCTTC | CASSLGGPVNEQFF
TRBJ1-1 | TRBV28 | - | - | TGTGCCAGCAGTTCAAGGGGCAGGGTGGCTGAAGCTTTCTTT | CASSSRGRVAEAFF
TRBJ1-6 | TRBV12-3/TRBV12-4 | TRBD1 | - | TGTGCCAGCAGTTTTCAGGGGGATGGGGGTTCACCCCTCCACTTT | CASSFQGDGGSPLHF
TRBJ2-7 | TRBV6-5 | TRBD2 | - | TGTGCCAGCAGTTACTCCCAGACTAGCGGCTCCTACGAGCAGTACTTC | CASSYSQTSGSYEQYF
TRBJ2-1 | TRBV24-1 | - | few | TGTGCCACCAGTTTGGGGACGGTCTACAATGAGCAGTTCTTC | CATSLGTVYNEQFF
TRBJ2-2 | TRBV19 | TRBD1 | - | TGTGCCAGTATTGGGACAGGGCACACCGGGGAGCTGTTTTTT | CASIGTGHTGELFF
TRBJ2-1 | TRBV19 | - | - | TGTGCCAGTAGTCTAGGCCGGATGTCCTACAATGAGCAGTTCTTC | CASSLGRMSYNEQFF
TRBJ2-5 | TRBV20-1 | - | - | TGCAGTGCTACTCCCAAAGGGGGGAGAAAGACCCAGTACTTC | CSATPKGGRKTQYF
TRBJ2-5 | TRBV6-5 | - | many | TGTGCCAGCGGACATCTGGGGGAGACCCAGTACTTC | CASGHLGETQYF
TRBJ1-2 | TRBV29-1 | TRBD1 | - | TGCAGCGTTGAGGGGACAGGGGGCGTCCGGGATGGCTACACCTTC | CSVEGTGGVRDGYTF